Listed below are T cell receptor beta chains from one sample, sequenced in a study of vaccination and CD4 T cells after COVID-19. Via MiXCR, TCRdb re-called the PCR reads, giving one row per CDR3 protein. The sample shows 15,000 or so distinct CDR3 sequences, less than 70% of them seen only once. For these receptors, no antigen is known. Sequences were obtained from CD4+ T cells from blood, cultured in vitro. The receptor source for this set is a human donor who had recovered from COVID-19. Both conserved end residues are part of each CDR3. D genes are given only for firm matches. For some rows the clone size is stated as once, few or many, or as a class when expanded; others skip it.

NA	TRBV6-5	TRBJ1-3	TRBD1	TGTGCCAGCAGTTCTACAGGGGCTGGAAACACCATATATTTT	CASSSTGAGNTIYF
few	TRBV7-8	TRBJ2-6	NA	TGTGCCAGCACCCCTAGTGGGGGAGCTGGGGCCAACGTCCTGACTTTC	CASTPSGGAGANVLTF
once	TRBV7-2	TRBJ2-3	TRBD2	TGTGCCAGCAGCTTGGGACTAGCGGCTAGCACAGATACGCAGTATTTT	CASSLGLAASTDTQYF
NA	TRBV5-1	TRBJ1-5	NA	TGCGCCAGCAGCTTGGCTGGACAGCCTAATCAGCCCCAGCATTTT	CASSLAGQPNQPQHF
few	TRBV20-1	TRBJ1-2	NA	TGCAGTGCTAGCAGCCAAGAACTTAACTATGGCTACACCTTC	CSASSQELNYGYTF
few	TRBV6-5	TRBJ2-3	NA	TGTGCCAGCAGTTTCGGTCCCAGCGATACGCAGTATTTT	CASSFGPSDTQYF
NA	TRBV7-2	TRBJ1-6	NA	TGTGCCAGCAGCTTAGGCGGAGGCACCAATTCACCCCTCCACTTT	CASSLGGGTNSPLHF
NA	TRBV19	TRBJ1-5	NA	TGTGCCAGTAGGCCACAGGGTTTTCGCAATCAGCCCCAGCATTTT	CASRPQGFRNQPQHF
NA	TRBV30	TRBJ2-2	NA	TGTGCCAGCAGGGTTCGAGTTTACTCCCGGGAGCTGTTTTTT	CASRVRVYSRELFF
few	TRBV20-1	TRBJ1-2	NA	TGCAGTGCTAGACTAAGAGGACAGACGAACGAATTC	CSARLRGQTNEF
few	TRBV5-4	TRBJ1-5	NA	TGTGCCAGCAGCCCGGGGGGGGGCCGCAATCAGCCCCAGCATTTT	CASSPGGGRNQPQHF
NA	TRBV2	TRBJ2-5	NA	TGTGCCAGCAGTGCCTCGTACTTC	CASSASYF
NA	TRBV4-3	TRBJ1-4	NA	TGCGCCAGCAGCAAGGGACAAGATAATGAAAAACTGTTTTTT	CASSKGQDNEKLFF
NA	TRBV12-3/TRBV12-4	TRBJ2-3	NA	TGTGCCAGCAGGAGTGCAGGGCCAGATACGCAGTATTTT	CASRSAGPDTQYF
NA	TRBV30	TRBJ2-5	NA	TGTGCCTGGAGTGCTCAGTTTGAGACCCAGTACTTC	CAWSAQFETQYF
NA	TRBV5-1	TRBJ2-7	NA	TGCGCCAGCAGCCACCCCACACTGTCCGAGCAGTACTTC	CASSHPTLSEQYF
NA	TRBV6-1	TRBJ1-3	NA	TGTGCCAGCAGTCTGACAGGATTTGGAAACACCATATATTTT	CASSLTGFGNTIYF
NA	TRBV30	TRBJ2-3	TRBD2	TGTGCCTGGAGACTAGCGGGGGGCACAGATACGCAGTATTTT	CAWRLAGGTDTQYF
NA	TRBV7-2	TRBJ2-2	TRBD2	TGTGCCAGCATCGCTAGCGGGGGGGCGAGCACCGGGGAGCTGTTTTTT	CASIASGGASTGELFF
once	TRBV19	TRBJ1-2	TRBD1	TGTGCCAGTAGTATAACAGGGGGCTTTATTAAGGGCTATGGCTACACCTTC	CASSITGGFIKGYGYTF
NA	TRBV2	TRBJ2-1	NA	TGTGCCAGCAGTGAAGCTGTGGGAACGAACAATGAGCAGTTCTTC	CASSEAVGTNNEQFF
NA	TRBV19	TRBJ2-5	NA	TGTGCCACCCGACAGGCGGGGGAGACCCAGTACTTC	CATRQAGETQYF
few	TRBV6-2/TRBV6-3	TRBJ1-1	NA	TGTGCCAGCAGTTTACAGAGAAACACTGAAGCTTTCTTT	CASSLQRNTEAFF
NA	TRBV20-1	TRBJ2-5	NA	TGCAGTGCTAGTCTAGCATCTGAGACCCAGTACTTC	CSASLASETQYF
NA	TRBV30	TRBJ1-2	NA	TGTGCCTGGAGTCTAAGTAGCTATGGCTACACCTTC	CAWSLSSYGYTF
NA	TRBV6-1	TRBJ2-1	TRBD2	TGTGCCACCACCGGTCGGGGGGGGTTTGGTCAGTTCTTC	CATTGRGGFGQFF
NA	TRBV19	TRBJ1-1	NA	TGTGCCAGTAGTTTGGGGGCTGAAGCTTTCTTT	CASSLGAEAFF
few	TRBV24-1	TRBJ2-3	TRBD2	TGTGCCACCAGTGACAACCGCATTGCGGGAGCTTATACGCAGTATTTT	CATSDNRIAGAYTQYF
NA	TRBV7-3	TRBJ2-1	NA	TGTGCCAGCAGCCCCGGGACCCTTTGGGTTGAGCAGTTCTTC	CASSPGTLWVEQFF
NA	TRBV6-1	TRBJ1-1	NA	TGTGCCAGCAGTGAATATTTAGATCTTTCGGTGACTGAAGCTTTCTTT	CASSEYLDLSVTEAFF
few	TRBV6-1	TRBJ1-5	TRBD1	TGTGCCAGCAGTACAGGGGGGGGGCAGCCCCAGCATTTT	CASSTGGGQPQHF
few	TRBV20-1	TRBJ2-3	NA	TGCAGTGCCGAAGGAGAAGGAGGCACAGATACGCAGTATTTT	CSAEGEGGTDTQYF
NA	TRBV7-1	TRBJ2-7	NA	TGTGCCAGCAGCTTGGTAGGGCCGGATAACGAGCAGTACTTC	CASSLVGPDNEQYF
NA	TRBV2	TRBJ2-5	NA	TGTGCCAGCAGGGCAGGGGACCAAGAGACCCAGTACTTC	CASRAGDQETQYF
NA	TRBV5-4	TRBJ2-3	TRBD2	TGTGCCAGCAGGGCAGGACTAGGGGAAGCAGATACGCAGTATTTT	CASRAGLGEADTQYF
NA	TRBV6-1	TRBJ1-1	NA	TGTGCCAGCAGCACGGGGTTTTGGATGGCTGAAGCTTTCTTT	CASSTGFWMAEAFF
NA	TRBV7-6	TRBJ2-3	NA	TGTGCCAGCAGCCCTAATTTAGCTTTTGATACGCAGTATTTT	CASSPNLAFDTQYF
NA	TRBV20-1	TRBJ2-1	NA	TGCAGTGCTAGTCGCGGTCTCGGCAATGAGCAGTTCTTC	CSASRGLGNEQFF
few	TRBV12-3/TRBV12-4	TRBJ1-6	TRBD1	TGTGCCAGCAGCCCGACAGGGGGTTATTCACCCCTCCACTTT	CASSPTGGYSPLHF
NA	TRBV11-1	TRBJ2-3	NA	TGTGCCAGCAGCTTACCCGAGTTGGGGGCGGATACGCAGTATTTT	CASSLPELGADTQYF
NA	TRBV2	TRBJ1-5	NA	TGTGCCAGCAGTTATACAAGCAATCAGCCCCAGCATTTT	CASSYTSNQPQHF
NA	TRBV5-4	TRBJ1-1	TRBD1	TGTGCCAGCAGCCCCGGGACAGGGCGTGAGCGGAACACTGAAGCTTTCTTT	CASSPGTGRERNTEAFF
NA	TRBV6-1	TRBJ1-6	TRBD1	TGTGCCAGCAGCGTAGGACAGGGTAGAGATTCACCCCTCCACTTT	CASSVGQGRDSPLHF
NA	TRBV6-2/TRBV6-3	TRBJ2-2	NA	TGTGCCAGCAGTCAGGGGCTAGCAGGGGAGCTGTTTTTT	CASSQGLAGELFF